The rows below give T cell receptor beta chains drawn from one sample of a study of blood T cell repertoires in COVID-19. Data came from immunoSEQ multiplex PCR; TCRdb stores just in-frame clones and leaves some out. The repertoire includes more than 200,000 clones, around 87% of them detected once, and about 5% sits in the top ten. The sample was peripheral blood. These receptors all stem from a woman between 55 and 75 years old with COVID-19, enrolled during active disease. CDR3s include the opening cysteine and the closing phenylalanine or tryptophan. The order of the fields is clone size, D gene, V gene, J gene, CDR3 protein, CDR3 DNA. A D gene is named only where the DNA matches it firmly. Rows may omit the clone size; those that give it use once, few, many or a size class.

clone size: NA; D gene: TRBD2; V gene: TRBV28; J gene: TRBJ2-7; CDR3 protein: CASLPTISIPGLAGVHDEQYF; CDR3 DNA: TGTGCCAGCCTCCCTACAATCTCCATTCCGGGACTAGCGGGAGTTCATGACGAGCAGTACTTC
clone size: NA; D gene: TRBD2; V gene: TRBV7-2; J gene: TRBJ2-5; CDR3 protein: CASSPAGKETQYF; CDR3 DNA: TGTGCCAGCAGCCCAGCGGGGAAAGAGACCCAGTACTTC
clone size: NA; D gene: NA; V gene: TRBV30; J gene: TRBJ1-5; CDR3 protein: CAWSGGVDQPQHF; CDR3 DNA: TGTGCCTGGAGTGGCGGGGTGGATCAGCCCCAGCATTTT
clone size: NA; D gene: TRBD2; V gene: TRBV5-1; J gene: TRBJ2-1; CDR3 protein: CASSVPTRAGGNEQFF; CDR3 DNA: TGCGCCAGCAGCGTACCTACTAGGGCGGGAGGGAATGAGCAGTTCTTC
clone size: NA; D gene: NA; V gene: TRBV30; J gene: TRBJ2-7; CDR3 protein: CAWSQRYYEQYF; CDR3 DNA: TGTGCCTGGAGTCAGCGGTACTACGAGCAGTACTTC
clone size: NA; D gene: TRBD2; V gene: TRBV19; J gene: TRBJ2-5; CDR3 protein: CASSLSGRGETQYF; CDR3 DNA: TGTGCCAGTAGTCTGAGCGGGAGAGGAGAGACCCAGTACTTC
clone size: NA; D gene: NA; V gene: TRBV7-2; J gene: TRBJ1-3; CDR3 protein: CASMQRVGAGGNTIYF; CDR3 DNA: TGTGCCAGCATGCAAAGGGTGGGCGCGGGGGGAAACACCATATATTTT
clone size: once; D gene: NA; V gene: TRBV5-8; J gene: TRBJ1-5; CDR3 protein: CASSLPQRGAGYGNQPQHF; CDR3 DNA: TGTGCCAGCAGCCTCCCTCAGAGGGGCGCGGGGTATGGGAATCAGCCCCAGCATTTT
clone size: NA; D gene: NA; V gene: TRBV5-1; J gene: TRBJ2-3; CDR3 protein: CASSMTTVASDTQYF; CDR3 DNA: TGCGCCAGCAGCATGACTACGGTCGCCTCAGATACGCAGTATTTT
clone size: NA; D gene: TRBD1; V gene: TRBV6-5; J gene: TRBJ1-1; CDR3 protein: CASSYSGTETEAFF; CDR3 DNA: TGTGCCAGCAGTTACTCGGGGACAGAGACTGAAGCTTTCTTT
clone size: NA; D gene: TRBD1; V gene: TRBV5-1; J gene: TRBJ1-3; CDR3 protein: CAPDRGRGNTIYF; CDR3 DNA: TGCGCCCCTGACAGGGGGCGCGGAAACACCATATATTTT
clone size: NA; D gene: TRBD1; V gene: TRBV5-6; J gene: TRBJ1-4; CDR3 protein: CASSLFRDREGNEKLFF; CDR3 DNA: TGTGCCAGCAGCTTGTTTCGGGACAGGGAGGGTAATGAAAAACTGTTTTTT
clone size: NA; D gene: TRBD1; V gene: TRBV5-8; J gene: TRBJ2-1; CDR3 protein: CASRGQGYNEQFF; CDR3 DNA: TGTGCCAGCAGGGGACAGGGCTACAATGAGCAGTTCTTC
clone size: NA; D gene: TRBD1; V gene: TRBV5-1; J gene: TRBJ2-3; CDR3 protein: CASSLDRGTDTQYF; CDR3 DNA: TGCGCCAGCAGCCTAGACAGGGGTACAGATACGCAGTATTTT
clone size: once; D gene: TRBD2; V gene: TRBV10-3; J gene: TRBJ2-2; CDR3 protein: CATVAGGGNTGELFF; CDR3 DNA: TGTGCCACCGTAGCGGGAGGGGGGAACACCGGGGAGCTGTTTTTT
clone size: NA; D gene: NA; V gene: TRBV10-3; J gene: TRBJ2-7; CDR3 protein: CAIKQGGSEQYF; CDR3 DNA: TGTGCCATCAAACAGGGGGGGTCCGAGCAGTACTTC
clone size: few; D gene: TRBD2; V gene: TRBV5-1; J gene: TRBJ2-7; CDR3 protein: CASSLDSGRDEQYF; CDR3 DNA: TGCGCCAGCAGCTTGGACTCAGGGAGGGACGAGCAGTACTTC
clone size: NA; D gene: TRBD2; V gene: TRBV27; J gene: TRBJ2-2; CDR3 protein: CASSPRGGGGIRGGELFF; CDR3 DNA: TGTGCCAGCAGTCCCCGGGGGGGCGGGGGAATAAGGGGCGGGGAGCTGTTTTTT
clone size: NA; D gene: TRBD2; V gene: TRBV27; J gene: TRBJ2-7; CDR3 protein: CASSWKLAGAYEQYF; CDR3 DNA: TGTGCCAGCAGTTGGAAATTAGCGGGAGCCTACGAGCAGTACTTC
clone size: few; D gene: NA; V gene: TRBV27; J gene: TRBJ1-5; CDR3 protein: CASSLQGHQPQHF; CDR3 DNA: TGTGCCAGCAGTTTACAGGGCCATCAGCCCCAGCATTTT
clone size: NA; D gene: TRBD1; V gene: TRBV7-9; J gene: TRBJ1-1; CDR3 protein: CASSSPGQGAEAFF; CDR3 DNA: TGTGCCAGCAGCTCCCCGGGACAGGGGGCTGAAGCTTTCTTT
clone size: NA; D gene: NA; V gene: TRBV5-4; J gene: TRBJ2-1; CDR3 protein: CASSLTSTPYNEQFF; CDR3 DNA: TGTGCCAGCAGCCTGACAAGTACCCCCTACAATGAGCAGTTCTTC
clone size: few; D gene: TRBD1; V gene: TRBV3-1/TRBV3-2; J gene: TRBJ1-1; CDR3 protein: CASSVTGGAGSTEAFF; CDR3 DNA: TGTGCCAGCAGCGTTACAGGGGGCGCGGGGAGCACTGAAGCTTTCTTT
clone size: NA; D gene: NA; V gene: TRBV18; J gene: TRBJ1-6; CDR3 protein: CASSPENDGFNSPLHF; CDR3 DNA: TGTGCCAGCTCACCCGAAAACGACGGGTTTAATTCACCCCTCCACTTT
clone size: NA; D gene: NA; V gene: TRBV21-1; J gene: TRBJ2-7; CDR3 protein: CASSTPRLVGYEQYF; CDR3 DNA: TGTGCCAGCAGCACCCCCCGGCTAGTCGGCTACGAGCAGTACTTC
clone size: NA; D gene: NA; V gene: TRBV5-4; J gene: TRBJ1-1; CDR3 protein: CASSLGFSGGPVTEAFF; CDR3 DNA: TGTGCCAGCAGCTTGGGGTTTAGCGGGGGGCCGGTCACTGAAGCTTTCTTT
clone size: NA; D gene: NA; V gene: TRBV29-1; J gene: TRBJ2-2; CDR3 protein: CSVSGVPGELFF; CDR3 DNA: TGCAGCGTTTCCGGGGTTCCCGGGGAGCTGTTTTTT
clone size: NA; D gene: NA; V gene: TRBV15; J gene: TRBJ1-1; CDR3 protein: CATSRDLRVETEAFF; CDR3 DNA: TGTGCCACCAGCAGAGATTTGAGGGTGGAGACTGAAGCTTTCTTT
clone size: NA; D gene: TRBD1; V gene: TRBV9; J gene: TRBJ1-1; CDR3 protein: CASSGQGGLPEAFF; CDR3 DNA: TGTGCCAGCAGCGGACAGGGGGGCCTTCCTGAAGCTTTCTTT
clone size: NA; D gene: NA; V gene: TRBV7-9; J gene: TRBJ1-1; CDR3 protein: CASSFFVNTEAFF; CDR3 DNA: TGTGCCAGCAGCTTCTTTGTGAACACTGAAGCTTTCTTT
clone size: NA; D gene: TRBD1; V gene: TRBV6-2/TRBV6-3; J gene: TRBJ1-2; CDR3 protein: CASSYSTGSRHGYTF; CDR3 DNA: TGTGCCAGCAGTTACTCGACAGGGTCCCGTCATGGCTACACCTTC
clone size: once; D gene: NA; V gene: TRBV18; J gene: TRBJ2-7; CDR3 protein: CASSNQGYEQYF; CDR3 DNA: TGTGCCAGCAGCAATCAGGGCTACGAGCAGTACTTC
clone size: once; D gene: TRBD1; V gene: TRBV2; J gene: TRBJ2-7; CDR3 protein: CASNRDRVNEQYF; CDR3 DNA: TGTGCCAGCAATCGGGACAGGGTCAACGAGCAGTACTTC
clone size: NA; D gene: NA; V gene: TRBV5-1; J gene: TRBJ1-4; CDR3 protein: CASSSQQATNEKLFF; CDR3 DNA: TGCGCCAGCAGCTCACAACAAGCAACTAATGAAAAACTGTTTTTT
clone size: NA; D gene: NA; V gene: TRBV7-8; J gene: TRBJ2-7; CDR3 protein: CASSLARVGVLHEQYF; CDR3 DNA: TGTGCCAGCAGCTTAGCGCGGGTGGGCGTCCTCCACGAGCAGTACTTC
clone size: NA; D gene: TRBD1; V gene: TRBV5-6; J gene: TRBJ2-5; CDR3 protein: CASSPDWTAGQGAQYF; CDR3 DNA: TGTGCCAGCAGCCCGGATTGGACAGCCGGACAGGGGGCCCAGTACTTC
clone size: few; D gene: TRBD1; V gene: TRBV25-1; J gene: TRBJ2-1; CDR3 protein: CASSEDRGSYNEQFF; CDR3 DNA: TGTGCCAGCAGTGAAGACAGGGGATCCTACAATGAGCAGTTCTTC
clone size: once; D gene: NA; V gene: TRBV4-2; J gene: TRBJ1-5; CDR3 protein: CASSQGQTGLGNQPQHF; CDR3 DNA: TGTGCCAGCAGCCAAGGCCAGACAGGTTTAGGCAATCAGCCCCAGCATTTT
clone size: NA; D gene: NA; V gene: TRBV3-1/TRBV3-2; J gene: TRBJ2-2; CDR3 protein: CASSQGQVFSNTGELFF; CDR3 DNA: TGTGCCAGCAGCCAAGGACAGGTCTTTTCGAACACCGGGGAGCTGTTTTTT
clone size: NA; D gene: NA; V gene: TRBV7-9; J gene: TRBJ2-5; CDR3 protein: CASRRGPPAGETQYF; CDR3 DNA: TGTGCCAGCCGTCGGGGTCCGCCCGCTGGAGAGACCCAGTACTTC
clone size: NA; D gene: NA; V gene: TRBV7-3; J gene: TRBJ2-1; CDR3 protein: CASSPRLRDEQFF; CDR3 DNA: TGTGCCAGCAGCCCCAGATTGCGGGATGAGCAGTTCTTC
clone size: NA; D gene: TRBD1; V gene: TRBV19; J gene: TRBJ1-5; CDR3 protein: CASGPTAGQGIHQPQHF; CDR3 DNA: TGTGCCAGTGGTCCTACAGCGGGACAGGGGATTCATCAGCCCCAGCATTTT
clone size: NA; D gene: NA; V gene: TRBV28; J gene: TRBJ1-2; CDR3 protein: CASSLVGGGDYGYTF; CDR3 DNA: TGTGCCAGCAGTTTGGTGGGGGGAGGTGACTATGGCTACACCTTC
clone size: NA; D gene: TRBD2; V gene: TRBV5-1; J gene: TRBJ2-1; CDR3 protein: CASSSRLAGGGEQFF; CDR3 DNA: TGCGCCAGCAGCTCTCGACTAGCGGGAGGGGGCGAGCAGTTCTTC
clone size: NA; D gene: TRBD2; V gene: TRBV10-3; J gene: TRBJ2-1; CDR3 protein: CASLAGGSYNEQFF; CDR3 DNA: TGTGCCAGTTTAGCGGGAGGTTCCTACAATGAGCAGTTCTTC
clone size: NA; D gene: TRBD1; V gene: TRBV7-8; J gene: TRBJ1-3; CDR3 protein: CASSRQGLSGNTIYF; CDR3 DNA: TGTGCCAGCAGCCGACAGGGCCTCTCTGGAAACACCATATATTTT
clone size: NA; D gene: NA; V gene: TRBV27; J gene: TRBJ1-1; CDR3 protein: CASSFPGGTEAFF; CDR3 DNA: TGTGCCAGCAGTTTCCCCGGGGGCACTGAAGCTTTCTTT
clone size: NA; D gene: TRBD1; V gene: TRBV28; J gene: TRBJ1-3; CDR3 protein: CASSLGQGAGNTIYF; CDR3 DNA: TGTGCCAGCAGTCTCGGACAGGGAGCTGGAAACACCATATATTTT
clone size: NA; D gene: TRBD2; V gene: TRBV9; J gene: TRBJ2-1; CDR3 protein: CASSATQGLAGAWQFF; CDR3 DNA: TGTGCCAGCAGCGCCACCCAAGGACTAGCGGGAGCATGGCAGTTCTTC
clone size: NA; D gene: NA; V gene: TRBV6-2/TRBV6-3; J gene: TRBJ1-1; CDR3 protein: CASSKYRAVTEAFF; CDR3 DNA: TGTGCCAGCAGTAAATACAGGGCGGTCACTGAAGCTTTCTTT